The 28 T cell receptor beta chains below come from one sample, sequenced in a study of OX40 agonist ivuxolimab in advanced cancers. Libraries were prepared by immunoSEQ multiplex PCR; TCRdb keeps only in-frame clonotypes and omits some of them. Here the sample spans about 93,000 clones, around 90% being singletons. The sample in question was CD4+ or CD8+ T cells sorted from blood, obtained in a trial of the OX40 agonist ivuxolimab. All receptors derive from an adult with an advanced solid tumor such as melanoma, head and neck, liver or kidney cancer.

In DNA, the CDR3 is TGTGCCAGCAGTTTCCAGATTAATAGCAATCAGCCCCAGCATTTT. This gives the protein CASSFQINSNQPQHF. V gene TRBV27 combines with J gene TRBJ1-5; D remains ambiguous. Germline V gene lookup returns CDR1 MNHEY and CDR2 SMNVEV (reference sequence). The length of the CDR3 is 15 residues. V shed 3 bases and J shed 0 bases, with 9 bases lying between them.

The chain combines TRBV2 with TRBJ2-7; 10 bases are shared with TRBD1. V lost 7 bases, J lost 1 base, and 4 bases stayed unmatched. The CDR3 consists of 14 residues. The germline V gene encodes CDR1 SNHLY and CDR2 FYNNEI. The CDR3 bases are TGTGCCAGCAATGGACAGGGGGGATCCTACGAGCAGTACTTC. It encodes CASNGQGGSYEQYF.

This chain links TRBV18 with TRBJ2-5, with a weak D call TRBD1 (5 bases). The CDR3 is 14 amino acids. Trimming shortened V by 0 bases and J by 5 bases, and 10 bases separated the two germline ends. The V gene's germline CDR1 is KGHSH and CDR2 LQKENI. The CDR3 DNA reads TGTGCCAGCTCACCACCCGGCAGGGCGGAGACCCAGTACTTC. This codes for CASSPPGRAETQYF.

This clone was seen a single time. The CDR3: CAWSSGGRDTQYF. The DNA of the CDR3 is TGTGCCTGGAGTAGCGGGGGGAGGGATACGCAGTATTTT. This sequence joins TRBV30 and TRBJ2-3; 9 nucleotides agree with TRBD2. The CDR3 runs to 13 residues. V shed 2 bases, J shed 6 bases, and the junction held 3 bases outside the gene matches. Per germline, CDR1 GTSNPN and CDR2 SVGIG (reference sequence). Complete variable domain (other parts from reference TRBV30 and TRBJ2-3): SQTIHQWPATLVQPVGSPLSLECTVEGTSNPNLYWYRQAAGRGLQLLFYSVGIGQISSEVPQNLSASRPQDRQFILSSKKLLLSDSGFYLCAWSSGGRDTQYFGPGTRLTVL.

Comments on this clone: Other DNA sequences from this sample encode an identical CDR3 as well. This rearrangement joins TRBV5-1 to TRBJ2-3; a weak D match, TRBD2 (5 bases). The CDR3 contains 14 residues. The V gene's germline CDR1 is SGHRS and CDR2 YFSETQ. The V gene lost 0 bases and the J gene lost 1 base, with 6 bases spanning the gap. The CDR3: CASSLAGGTDTQYF. DNA of the CDR3: TGCGCCAGCAGCTTGGCCGGGGGCACAGATACGCAGTATTTT.

This clone was counted once. The chain has TRBV28 and TRBJ2-3; D might be TRBD2 (5 bases). Germline V gives CDR1 MDHEN, CDR2 SYDVKM. V lost 3 bases, J lost 0 bases, and 10 bases lay in between. This CDR3 has 15 residues. The CDR3 region has the DNA TGTGCCAGCAGTTTTAGAGGGAAAAGCACAGATACGCAGTATTTT. Residues: CASSFRGKSTDTQYF.

The chain is built from TRBV5-6 and TRBJ1-5; 7 bases fit TRBD1. V was clipped by 4 bases and J by 5 bases; unmatched bases: 18. CDR3 length: 18 amino acids. From germline, CDR1 is SGHDT and CDR2 YYEEEE. DNA for the CDR3: TGTGCCAGCAGCCTGGAGGCAGGGGGAAATTGGTGGGATCAGCCCCAGCATTTT. Its translation: CASSLEAGGNWWDQPQHF.

The chain couples TRBV27 to TRBJ1-4, with 8 bases identical to TRBD1. The CDR3 is 14 amino acids. The germline CDR1 and CDR2 sequences are MNHEY and SMNVEV (reference sequence). The V gene end was trimmed by 7 bases and the J gene end by 3 bases; junction bases not matched to a gene: 4. This chain's CDR3 is CASTRQGPNEKLFF. For the CDR3, the DNA is TGTGCCAGCACAAGACAGGGGCCTAATGAAAAACTGTTTTTT. The variable domain in full, completed from reference TRBV27 and TRBJ1-4, reads EAQVTQNPRYLITVTGKKLTVTCSQNMNHEYMSWYRQDPGLGLRQIYYSMNVEVTDKGDVPEGYKVSRKEKRNFPLILESPSPNQTSLYFCASTRQGPNEKLFFGSGTQLSVL.

The V call is TRBV19, the J call TRBJ2-7; TRBD1 matches at 7 bases. The germline gives CDR1 LNHDA, CDR2 SQIVND (reference sequence). The CDR3 loop spans 15 amino acids. Losses at the gene ends were 6 bases for V and 2 bases for J; bases not matched to a gene: 10. The CDR3 here is CASRNLVGTAYEQYF. Written as DNA, the CDR3 is TGTGCCAGTAGGAACCTTGTCGGGACAGCCTACGAGCAGTACTTC.

The rearrangement uses TRBV19 and TRBJ1-2; D possibly corresponds to TRBD1 (5 bases). Trimming took off 7 bases at V and 6 bases at J, with 12 bases between the two ends. The V gene's germline CDR1 is LNHDA and CDR2 SQIVND (reference sequence). The CDR3 contains 12 residues. CDR3 sequence (DNA): TGTGCCAGTACCCCAGGGACCCATGGCTACACCTTC. This sequence encodes CASTPGTHGYTF.

This clone was seen a handful of times. This chain connects TRBV6-1 to TRBJ2-3; D gene ambiguous. Trimming cost V 7 bases and J 0 bases, with 11 bases left between them. Germline V gene sequence: CDR1 MNHNS, CDR2 SASEGT. The length of the CDR3 is 14 residues. CDR3 region: CASKIRGSTDTQYF. The CDR3 DNA follows: TGTGCCAGCAAGATCAGAGGAAGCACAGATACGCAGTATTTT.

This clone was recorded once. The gene calls are TRBV2 and TRBJ2-5; 7 positions agree with TRBD2. The V gene end was trimmed by 6 bases and the J gene end by 3 bases; junction bases not matched to a gene: 10. This CDR3 is 15 amino acids long. CDR1 is SNHLY and CDR2 is FYNNEI in the germline V gene. The CDR3: CASRKTRGEKETQYF. As DNA, the CDR3 is TGTGCCAGCAGAAAAACCCGGGGGGAAAAAGAGACCCAGTACTTC.

This chain links TRBV2 with TRBJ1-4; 8 positions match TRBD1. This CDR3 is built from 12 residues. Germline-derived CDR1 and CDR2 are SNHLY and FYNNEI. With V trimmed by 11 bases and J by 7 bases, 6 bases remained unmatched. The CDR3 region has the DNA TGTGCCGGACAGGGTGTGAGTGAAAAACTGTTTTTT. This sequence encodes CAGQGVSEKLFF. The full variable domain, its missing parts supplied by reference TRBV2 and TRBJ1-4, is EPEVTQTPSHQVTQMGQEVILRCVPISNHLYFYWYRQILGQKVEFLVSFYNNEISEKSEIFDDQFSVERPDGSNFTLKIRSTKLEDSAMYFCAGQGVSEKLFFGSGTQLSVL.

As regards this clone: Additional DNA sequences in this sample encode the identical CDR3. The chain couples TRBV9 to TRBJ2-2, with D unclear. Germline loops: CDR1 SGDLS, CDR2 YYNGEE. This CDR3 spans 17 amino acids. Trimming took off 0 bases at V and 3 bases at J, with 15 bases between the two ends. The CDR3 bases are TGTGCCAGCAGCGTAGTTTTGTGGGGTCGAGACACCGGGGAGCTGTTTTTT. As protein: CASSVVLWGRDTGELFF.

This clone has just one count. V is TRBV5-1 and J is TRBJ1-1; a weak D match, TRBD1 (5 bases). V was cut by 0 bases and J by 0 bases, with 18 bases left in between. The V gene's germline CDR1 is SGHRS and CDR2 YFSETQ. The CDR3 has 18 residues. DNA for the CDR3: TGCGCCAGCAGCTTGGAAGCGGGACGCACTTTTCTGAACACTGAAGCTTTCTTT. The encoded protein is CASSLEAGRTFLNTEAFF.

The chain is built from TRBV6-6 and TRBJ2-7, with a tentative D call TRBD2 (6 bases). The V gene's germline CDR1 is MNHNY and CDR2 SVGAGI (reference sequence). With 2 bases removed from V and 2 bases from J, the gap between germline ends came to 13 bases. The CDR3 spans 15 residues. The CDR3, as DNA: TGTGCCAGCAGTTACGGACGTGGCGGGACCTACGAGCAGTACTTC. Translated, it gives CASSYGRGGTYEQYF.

The rearrangement links TRBV6-1 to TRBJ1-2; perhaps TRBD1 as D (6 bases). From germline, CDR1 is MNHNS and CDR2 SASEGT. V was cut by 7 bases and J by 4 bases, with 19 bases left in between. The CDR3 spans 15 residues. This CDR3 is CASTPNEGVGYGYTF. CDR3 sequence (DNA): TGTGCCAGCACCCCGAACGAGGGGGTAGGCTATGGCTACACCTTC.

This CDR3 reads CASSTARTVISYEQYF. DNA of the CDR3: TGTGCCAGCAGCACAGCCCGGACAGTTATCTCCTACGAGCAGTACTTC. The gene calls are TRBV21-1 and TRBJ2-7; the table's D call TRBD1 went unverified against the DNA. TRBV21-1 is a listed pseudogene. The CDR3 is 16 amino acids.

This chain links TRBV6-5 with TRBJ2-7; 8 bases match TRBD1. The CDR3 covers 14 residues. Germline-derived CDR1 and CDR2 are MNHEY and SVGAGI. Trimming at V came to 6 bases and at J to 2 bases, leaving 6 bases not matched to a gene. The CDR3 is CASSLDRDAYEQYF. CDR3 DNA: TGTGCCAGCAGCCTGGACAGGGACGCCTACGAGCAGTACTTC.

Concerning this clone itself: Germline is not matched at one junction end, which may reflect a read error. V and J are TRBV7-7 and TRBJ2-2, with D possibly matching TRBD1 (5 bases). Germline values: CDR1 SSHAT, CDR2 FNYEAQ (reference sequence). This CDR3 is 15 amino acids long. DNA for the CDR3: TGTGCTAGCAGCTTACTCCGGGCCCAGGGCGGGGAGCTGTTTTTT. Translating gives CASSLLRAQGGELFF.

The chain carries TRBV5-1 and TRBJ1-6, with D tentatively TRBD1 (5 bases). CDR3 length: 15 residues. Germline V gene lookup returns CDR1 SGHRS and CDR2 YFSETQ. V dropped 0 bases and J dropped 8 bases, with 12 bases sitting between them. CDR3 amino acids: CASSLEGRDDSPLHF. The CDR3 DNA is TGCGCCAGCAGCTTGGAGGGCAGGGACGATTCACCCCTCCACTTT.

This rearrangement joins TRBV18 to TRBJ1-2; D is perhaps TRBD1 (6 bases). V shed 4 bases and J shed 5 bases, with 14 bases lying between them. CDR1 and CDR2 (germline): KGHSH, LQKENI. The CDR3 length is 14 residues. Written as DNA, the CDR3 is TGTGCCAGCTCACTCCGGGACAAAGTTTATGGCTACACCTTC. Its protein is CASSLRDKVYGYTF.

The V gene is TRBV15, the J gene TRBJ2-7, with D tentatively TRBD1 (6 bases). CDR1 LNHNV and CDR2 YYDKDF come from the germline V gene (reference sequence). V was cut by 1 base and J by 3 bases, with 13 bases left in between. The CDR3 extends over 15 amino acids. The CDR3: CATSRGPEGHYEQYF. The CDR3 nucleotides read TGTGCCACCAGCAGAGGACCCGAGGGACACTACGAGCAGTACTTC.

This clone is a singleton in its sample. The chain is built from TRBV6-5 and TRBJ1-2; TRBD1 matches at 7 bases. After removal of 4 bases from V and 5 bases from J, the junction contained 10 bases not matched to a gene. This CDR3 contains 15 residues. Germline V lookup: CDR1 MNHEY, CDR2 SVGAGI. The CDR3 DNA reads as TGTGCCAGCAGTTCCTACCGGGACAGCTCTTATGGCTACACCTTC. Amino acids: CASSSYRDSSYGYTF.

The chain carries TRBV15 and TRBJ1-5, with D perhaps matching TRBD1 (6 bases). CDR1 LNHNV and CDR2 YYDKDF come from the germline V gene (reference sequence). Trimming stripped 1 base from V and 5 bases from J, with 9 bases between. The CDR3 consists of 14 residues. The CDR3, as DNA: TGTGCCACCAGCAGAGGGGGGGGCGATCAGCCCCAGCATTTT. Translating it yields CATSRGGGDQPQHF. The full variable domain, rest sourced from reference TRBV15 and TRBJ1-5, is DAMVIQNPRYQVTQFGKPVTLSCSQTLNHNVMYWYQQKSSQAPKLLFHYYDKDFNNEADTPDNFQSRRPNTSFCFLDIRSPGLGDTAMYLCATSRGGGDQPQHFGDGTRLSIL.

The rearrangement joins TRBV10-3 to TRBJ1-1; 10 bases line up with TRBD1. The V segment lost 6 bases and the J segment 3 bases; nucleotides outside the gene matches: 1. Germline V gives CDR1 ENHRY, CDR2 SYGVKD. The CDR3 extends over 13 amino acids. The CDR3, as DNA: TGTGCCATCAGGGGGACAGGGGACACTGAAGCTTTCTTT. It is translated as CAIRGTGDTEAFF.

The CDR3 bases are TGTGCCAGCAGCTCAGGGGGGGCCCAAGAGACCCAGTACTTC. Protein: CASSSGGAQETQYF. The chain employs TRBV7-2 and TRBJ2-5; perhaps D is TRBD1 or TRBD2 (7 bases each). CDR3 length: 14 residues. Germline V gene data show CDR1 as SGHTA and CDR2 as FQGNSA. Trimming left V 4 bases short and J 1 base short, with 10 bases between.

The chain is built from TRBV7-6 and TRBJ2-5, with 11 bases fitting TRBD1. Germline V lookup: CDR1 SGHVS, CDR2 FNYEAQ. This CDR3 region has 16 residues. V shed 0 bases, J shed 4 bases, and the junction held 4 bases outside the gene matches. The CDR3, as DNA: TGTGCCAGCAGCTTAGCCGGGACAGGGGGGCGAGAGACCCAGTACTTC. As protein: CASSLAGTGGRETQYF.